A selection of T cell receptor beta chains follows, all from one sample in a study of OX40 agonist ivuxolimab in advanced cancers. Produced via immunoSEQ multiplex PCR; TCRdb's table is partial and in-frame only. The sample yields more than 50,000 clones, 70% to 80% seen once. Sequencing used CD4+ or CD8+ T cells sorted from blood, obtained in a trial of the OX40 agonist ivuxolimab. Receptors originate from an adult with an advanced solid tumor such as melanoma, head and neck, liver or kidney cancer. Both conserved end residues are part of each CDR3. A D gene is named only where the DNA matches it firmly. Rows may omit the clone size; those that give it use once, few, many or a size class.

D,V,length,J,size,CDR3,DNA
NA,TRBV29-1,13,TRBJ1-1,few,CSVVRELNTEAFF,TGCAGCGTTGTGCGGGAGCTGAACACTGAAGCTTTCTTT
NA,TRBV28,16,TRBJ2-1,NA,CASRPGGHLSYNEQFF,TGTGCCAGCAGACCCGGGGGGCACCTCTCCTACAATGAGCAGTTCTTC
NA,TRBV21-1,16,TRBJ1-1,NA,CASSPGQGKVNTEAFF,TGTGCCAGCAGCCCCGGACAGGGAAAAGTGAACACTGAAGCTTTCTTT
TRBD2,TRBV7-6,15,TRBJ2-4,NA,CASSLTSGEPGIQYF,TGTGCCAGCAGCTTAACTAGCGGGGAGCCTGGCATTCAGTACTTC
TRBD2,TRBV10-3,16,TRBJ2-3,NA,CAISDSWLAGRDTQYF,TGTGCCATCAGTGATAGTTGGCTAGCGGGAAGGGATACGCAGTATTTT
NA,TRBV7-9,17,TRBJ1-1,NA,CASSKAADTLTNTEAFF,TGTGCCAGCAGTAAAGCAGCGGACACCTTGACGAACACTGAAGCTTTCTTT
NA,TRBV29-1,13,TRBJ2-2,NA,CSVEDQTTGELFF,TGCAGCGTTGAGGACCAAACCACCGGGGAGCTGTTTTTT
NA,TRBV5-4,13,TRBJ2-1,few,CASRSQGNNEQFF,TGTGCCAGCAGGTCGCAGGGAAACAATGAGCAGTTCTTC
NA,TRBV27,17,TRBJ2-7,NA,CASSKQGPTVPSYEQYF,TGTGCCAGCAGTAAACAGGGCCCCACGGTGCCCTCCTACGAGCAGTACTTC
NA,TRBV4-2,12,TRBJ1-1,NA,CASSQDQVEAFF,TGTGCCAGCAGCCAGGACCAGGTTGAAGCTTTCTTT
NA,TRBV6-1,15,TRBJ2-2,few,CASSVLATNTGELFF,TGTGCCAGCAGTGTGCTAGCGACGAACACCGGGGAGCTGTTTTTT
TRBD1,TRBV6-5,14,TRBJ1-2,once,CASSTIGTGYGYTF,TGTGCCAGCAGTACGATCGGGACAGGGTATGGCTACACCTTC
NA,TRBV9,14,TRBJ2-5,NA,CASSVGTIQETQYF,TGTGCCAGCAGCGTAGGGACAATCCAAGAGACCCAGTACTTC
TRBD1,TRBV11-2,14,TRBJ2-7,NA,CASSSLTGLDEQYF,TGTGCCAGCAGCTCGCTGACAGGGCTCGACGAGCAGTACTTC
NA,TRBV9,14,TRBJ2-3,NA,CASSVGRAPDTQYF,TGTGCCAGCAGCGTCGGACGTGCACCAGATACGCAGTATTTT
TRBD2,TRBV5-1,17,TRBJ2-1,NA,CASSLTGTSGSGNEQFF,TGCGCCAGCAGCTTGACCGGGACTAGCGGGAGTGGCAATGAGCAGTTCTTC
TRBD2,TRBV7-8,14,TRBJ2-5,NA,CASSLGLAGETQYF,TGTGCCAGCAGCTTAGGACTAGCTGGGGAGACCCAGTACTTC
TRBD2,TRBV5-1,15,TRBJ2-1,NA,CASSLAPGLADEQFF,TGCGCCAGCAGCTTGGCCCCCGGACTAGCCGATGAGCAGTTCTTC
NA,TRBV18,14,TRBJ1-4,NA,CASSPETTNEKLFF,TGTGCCAGCTCACCGGAAACTACTAATGAAAAACTGTTTTTT
TRBD1,TRBV6-5,16,TRBJ2-5,few,CASSLTGTGFRETQYF,TGTGCCAGCAGTTTGACCGGGACAGGGTTCCGGGAGACCCAGTACTTC
TRBD2,TRBV7-9,14,TRBJ2-5,NA,CASSLRLAQETQYF,TGTGCCAGCAGCTTACGACTAGCGCAAGAGACCCAGTACTTC
TRBD1,TRBV6-6,13,TRBJ2-5,NA,CASSPTGRETQYF,TGTGCCAGCAGTCCGACAGGGAGAGAGACCCAGTACTTC
NA,TRBV13,14,TRBJ2-3,NA,CASSLGLSTDTQYF,TGTGCCAGCAGCCTGGGACTTTCCACAGATACGCAGTATTTT
TRBD2,TRBV9,16,TRBJ2-1,NA,CASSVTASGGYNEQFF,TGTGCCAGCAGCGTAACGGCTAGCGGGGGGTACAATGAGCAGTTCTTC
NA,TRBV5-4,15,TRBJ1-2,NA,CASSLGDSMIYGYTF,TGTGCCAGCAGCTTAGGTGACAGTATGATCTATGGCTACACCTTC
NA,TRBV5-6,14,TRBJ2-7,NA,CASSYDLNSYEQYF,TGTGCCAGCAGCTATGACTTAAACTCCTACGAGCAGTACTTC
NA,TRBV6-6,14,TRBJ1-4,NA,CASRRNVANEKLFF,TGTGCCAGCAGGCGTAATGTGGCTAATGAAAAACTGTTTTTT
TRBD1,TRBV30,17,TRBJ2-7,NA,CAWSPTRLERTGREQYF,TGTGCCTGGAGTCCGACGAGACTCGAGAGGACAGGGCGAGAGCAGTACTTC
TRBD1,TRBV7-3,16,TRBJ2-3,NA,CASSLPGTGVTDTQYF,TGTGCCAGCAGCTTACCCGGGACAGGGGTCACAGATACGCAGTATTTT
TRBD1,TRBV10-1,17,TRBJ1-4,NA,CASTTDGTGVCHEKLFF,TGCGCCAGCACCACAGACGGGACAGGGGTTTGTCATGAAAAACTGTTTTTT
NA,TRBV6-6,13,TRBJ1-1,NA,CATRVGGNTEAFF,TGTGCCACCCGTGTTGGGGGAAACACTGAAGCTTTCTTT
TRBD2,TRBV28,15,TRBJ2-3,NA,CASSKNPGLTDTQYF,TGTGCCAGCAGCAAGAACCCGGGACTAACAGATACGCAGTATTTT
NA,TRBV9,15,TRBJ2-1,NA,CASSAGHTSYNEQFF,TGTGCCAGCAGCGCGGGACACACATCCTACAATGAGCAGTTCTTC
NA,TRBV11-2,14,TRBJ2-7,few,CASSLGQGMYEQYF,TGTGCCAGCAGCTTAGGGCAGGGGATGTACGAGCAGTACTTC
NA,TRBV21-1,18,TRBJ1-3,NA,CASSETLQGSGSGNTIYF,TGTGCCAGCAGCGAAACCCTACAGGGATCGGGCTCTGGAAACACCATATATTTT
TRBD1,TRBV29-1,13,TRBJ2-7,NA,CSVDTGQGDEQYF,TGCAGCGTTGACACGGGACAGGGGGACGAGCAGTACTTC
TRBD1,TRBV30,14,TRBJ2-7,NA,CAWSPGTGYYEQYF,TGTGCCTGGAGTCCCGGGACAGGGTATTACGAGCAGTACTTC
TRBD2,TRBV18,16,TRBJ2-1,few,CASSPMASGNYNEQFF,TGTGCCAGCTCACCAATGGCCAGCGGGAACTACAATGAGCAGTTCTTC
NA,TRBV6-5,15,TRBJ1-5,NA,CASSYATVSNQPQHF,TGTGCCAGCAGTTACGCGACGGTTAGCAATCAGCCCCAGCATTTT
TRBD1,TRBV7-3,19,TRBJ1-2,NA,CASSSAPPPQGALGYGYTF,TGTGCCAGCAGCTCGGCCCCACCGCCTCAGGGGGCACTCGGCTATGGCTACACCTTC
TRBD1,TRBV19,13,TRBJ1-2,NA,CASSTGGEYGYTF,TGTGCCAGTAGTACAGGGGGGGAATATGGCTACACCTTC
TRBD1,TRBV6-5,14,TRBJ1-4,NA,CASSMDRLNEKLFF,TGTGCCAGCAGTATGGACAGGTTGAATGAAAAACTGTTTTTT
TRBD2,TRBV6-5,13,TRBJ2-1,NA,CASSPLAVGEQFF,TGTGCCAGCAGTCCACTAGCGGTTGGTGAGCAGTTCTTC
NA,TRBV11-2,15,TRBJ2-5,few,CASSSTSGQQETQYF,TGTGCCAGCAGCTCAACTTCCGGACAGCAAGAGACCCAGTACTTC
TRBD1,TRBV19,13,TRBJ1-1,NA,CASSDRVNTEAFF,TGTGCCAGTAGTGACAGGGTCAACACTGAAGCTTTCTTT
NA,TRBV15,15,TRBJ2-1,NA,CATSREISTYNEQFF,TGTGCCACCAGCAGAGAGATTAGCACCTACAATGAGCAGTTCTTC
NA,TRBV10-3,14,TRBJ1-1,NA,CAIRETGLNTEAFF,TGTGCCATCAGGGAGACAGGCTTGAACACTGAAGCTTTCTTT
NA,TRBV7-9,13,TRBJ2-3,NA,CASMEGWSDTQYF,TGTGCCAGCATGGAGGGTTGGTCAGATACGCAGTATTTT
TRBD2,TRBV19,16,TRBJ2-5,NA,CASSVGTSGSYETQYF,TGTGCCAGTAGTGTGGGGACTAGCGGGAGTTATGAGACCCAGTACTTC
TRBD1,TRBV7-9,15,TRBJ2-7,NA,CASSLTGGETYEQYF,TGTGCCAGCAGCTTAACAGGGGGCGAAACCTACGAGCAGTACTTC
NA,TRBV2,13,TRBJ2-7,NA,CASSDGRKYEQYF,TGTGCCAGCAGTGACGGGAGAAAGTACGAGCAGTACTTC